This record concerns one TCR beta chain sequence. Unique molecular identifiers tagged the TCRbeta library. TCRdb re-analysed the PCR reads in MiXCR, keeping a single row per CDR3 protein. This table holds approximately 400,000 distinct CDR3 sequences, roughly a tenth found once. The data were taken from a study of T-cell reconstitution after alpha-beta-depleted transplantation in children. Germline lookup yields CDR1 MNHNS and CDR2 SASEGT. The V and J ends lost 3 bases and 3 bases respectively, with 8 bases between them. CDR3 length: 14 residues. The material sequenced was PBMCs from the stem cell graft donor, taken from the stem cell graft. The rearrangement links TRBV6-1 to TRBJ2-2; no clear D gene. The TCR was taken from a human donor who donated a stem cell graft to a child with acute myeloid leukemia. The CDR3 loop is CASSDSPDTGELFF. CDR3 nucleotide sequence: TGTGCCAGCAGTGACAGTCCGGACACCGGGGAGCTGTTTTTT.